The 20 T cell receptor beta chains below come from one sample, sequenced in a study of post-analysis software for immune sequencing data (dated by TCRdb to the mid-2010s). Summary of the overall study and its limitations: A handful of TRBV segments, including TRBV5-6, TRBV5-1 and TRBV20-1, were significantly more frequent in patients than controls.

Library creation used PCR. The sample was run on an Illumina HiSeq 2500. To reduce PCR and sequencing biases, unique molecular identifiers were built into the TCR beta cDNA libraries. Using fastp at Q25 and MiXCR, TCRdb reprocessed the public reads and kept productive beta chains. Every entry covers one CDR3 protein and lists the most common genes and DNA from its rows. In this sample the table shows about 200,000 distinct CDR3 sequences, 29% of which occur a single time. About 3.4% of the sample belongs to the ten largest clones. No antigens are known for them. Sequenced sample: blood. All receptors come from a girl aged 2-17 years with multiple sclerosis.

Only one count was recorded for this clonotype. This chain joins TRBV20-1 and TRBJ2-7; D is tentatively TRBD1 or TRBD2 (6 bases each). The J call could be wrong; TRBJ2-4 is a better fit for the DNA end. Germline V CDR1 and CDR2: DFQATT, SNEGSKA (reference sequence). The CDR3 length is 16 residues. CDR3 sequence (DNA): TGCAGTGCTAGGGGGGCTAGCGCCGGGACCAAAAACATTCAGTACTTC. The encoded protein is CSARGASAGTKNIQYF.

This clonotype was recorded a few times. The CDR3, as DNA: TGTGCCAGCAGCTTGGCTTTTCATCGGAGCTATGGCTACACCTTC. Protein: CASSLAFHRSYGYTF. This chain links TRBV5-5 with TRBJ1-2; D uncertain. V was trimmed by 0 bases and J by 4 bases, leaving 13 bases between them. From germline, CDR1 is SGHKS and CDR2 YYEKEE (reference sequence). CDR3 length: 15 residues.

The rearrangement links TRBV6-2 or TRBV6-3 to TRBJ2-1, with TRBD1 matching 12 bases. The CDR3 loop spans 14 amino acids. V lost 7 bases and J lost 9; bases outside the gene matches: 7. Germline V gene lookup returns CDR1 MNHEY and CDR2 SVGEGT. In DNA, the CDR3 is TGTGCCAGCATTGGGACAGGGGGCTTTAGTGAGCAGTTCTTC. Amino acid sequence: CASIGTGGFSEQFF.

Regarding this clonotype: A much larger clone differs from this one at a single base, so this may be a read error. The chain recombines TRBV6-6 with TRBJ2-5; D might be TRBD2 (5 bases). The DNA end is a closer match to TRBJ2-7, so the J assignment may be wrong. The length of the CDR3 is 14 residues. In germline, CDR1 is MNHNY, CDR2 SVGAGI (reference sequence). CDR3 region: CASSYSWTPGEQYF. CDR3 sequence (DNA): TGTGCCAGCAGTTACTCTTGGACTCCCGGCGAGCAGTACTTC.

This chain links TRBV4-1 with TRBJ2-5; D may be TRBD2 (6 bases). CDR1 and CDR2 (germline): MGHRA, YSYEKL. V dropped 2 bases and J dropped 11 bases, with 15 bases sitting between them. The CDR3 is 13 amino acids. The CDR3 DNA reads TGCGCCAGCAGCCAAAGTAGGAGGGATGAGCAGTACTTC. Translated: CASSQSRRDEQYF.

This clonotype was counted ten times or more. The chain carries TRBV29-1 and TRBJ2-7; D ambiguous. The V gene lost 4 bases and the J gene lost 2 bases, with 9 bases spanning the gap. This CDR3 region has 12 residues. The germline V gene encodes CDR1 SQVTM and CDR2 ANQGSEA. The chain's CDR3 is CSVGAATYEQYF. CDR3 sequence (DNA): TGCAGCGTTGGGGCAGCTACCTACGAGCAGTACTTC.

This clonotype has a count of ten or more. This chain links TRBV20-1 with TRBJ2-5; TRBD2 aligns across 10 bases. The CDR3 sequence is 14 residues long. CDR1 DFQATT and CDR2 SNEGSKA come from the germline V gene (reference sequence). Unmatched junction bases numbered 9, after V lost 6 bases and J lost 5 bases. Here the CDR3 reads CSAGASGGRETQYF. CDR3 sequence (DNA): TGCAGTGCAGGGGCTAGCGGGGGCCGGGAGACCCAGTACTTC.

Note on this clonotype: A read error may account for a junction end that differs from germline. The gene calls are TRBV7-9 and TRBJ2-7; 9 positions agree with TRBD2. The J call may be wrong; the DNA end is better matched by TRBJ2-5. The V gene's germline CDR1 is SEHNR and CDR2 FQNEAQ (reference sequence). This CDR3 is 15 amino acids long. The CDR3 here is CTSSPPGTSRETQYF. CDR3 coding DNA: TGTACCAGCAGCCCGCCGGGGACTAGCAGAGAGACCCAGTACTTC.

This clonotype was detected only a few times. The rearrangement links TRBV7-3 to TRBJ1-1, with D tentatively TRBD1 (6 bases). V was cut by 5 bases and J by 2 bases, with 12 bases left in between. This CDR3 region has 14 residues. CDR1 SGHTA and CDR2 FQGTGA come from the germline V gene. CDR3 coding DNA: TGTGCCAGCAGCGCCGGGACACTAAACACTGAAGCTTTCTTT. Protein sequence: CASSAGTLNTEAFF.

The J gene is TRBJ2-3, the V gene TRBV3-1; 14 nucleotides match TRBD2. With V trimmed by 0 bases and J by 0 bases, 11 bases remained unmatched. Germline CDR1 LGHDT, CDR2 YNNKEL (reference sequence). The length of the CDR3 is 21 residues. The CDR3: CASSQEGTSGSFGSSTDTQYF. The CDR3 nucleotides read TGTGCCAGCAGCCAAGAAGGGACTAGCGGGAGTTTTGGGTCTAGCACAGATACGCAGTATTTT.

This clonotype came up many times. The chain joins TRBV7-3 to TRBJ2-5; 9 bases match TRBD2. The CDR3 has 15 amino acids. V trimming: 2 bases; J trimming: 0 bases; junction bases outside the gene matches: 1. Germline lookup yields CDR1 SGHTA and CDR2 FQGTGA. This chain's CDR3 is CASSLAGGNQETQYF. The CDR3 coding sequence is TGTGCCAGCAGCTTAGCGGGGGGGAACCAAGAGACCCAGTACTTC.

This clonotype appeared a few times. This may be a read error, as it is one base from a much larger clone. The DNA for the CDR3 is TGTGCCAGCAGCCAGGACAGGGTCTACGAGCAGTACTTC. The encoded protein is CASSQDRVYEQYF. The V and J genes are TRBV2 and TRBJ2-7, with 8 bases matching TRBD1. The CDR3 is 13 amino acids. Unmatched junction bases numbered 4, after V lost 6 bases and J lost 3 bases. Germline CDR1 is SNHLY and CDR2 is FYNNEI. The complete variable domain, with remaining parts taken from reference TRBV2 and TRBJ2-7, reads EPEVTQTPSHQVTQMGQEVILRCVPISNHLYFYWYRQILGQKVEFLVSFYNNEISEKSEIFDDQFSVERPDGSNFTLKIRSTKLEDSAMYFCASSQDRVYEQYFGPGTRLTVT.

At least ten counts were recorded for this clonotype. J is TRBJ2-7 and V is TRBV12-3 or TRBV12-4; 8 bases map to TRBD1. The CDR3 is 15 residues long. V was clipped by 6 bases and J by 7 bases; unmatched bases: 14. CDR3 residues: CASSVRDRLLREQYF. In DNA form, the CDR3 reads TGTGCCAGCAGCGTCCGGGACAGGCTCTTGAGGGAGCAGTACTTC.

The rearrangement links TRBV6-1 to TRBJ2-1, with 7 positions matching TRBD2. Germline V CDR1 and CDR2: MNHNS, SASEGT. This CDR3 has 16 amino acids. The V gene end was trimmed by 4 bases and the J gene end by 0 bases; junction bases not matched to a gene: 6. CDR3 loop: CASSATSRSSYNEQFF. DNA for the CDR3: TGTGCCAGCAGTGCGACTAGCAGGAGCTCCTACAATGAGCAGTTCTTC.

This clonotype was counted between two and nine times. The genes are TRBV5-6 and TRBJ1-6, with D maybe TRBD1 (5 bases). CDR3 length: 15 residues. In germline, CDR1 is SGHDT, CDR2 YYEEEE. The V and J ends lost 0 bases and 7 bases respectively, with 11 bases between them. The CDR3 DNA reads TGTGCCAGCAGCTTGGGGGGACGTCTGAATTCACCCCTCCACTTT. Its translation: CASSLGGRLNSPLHF.

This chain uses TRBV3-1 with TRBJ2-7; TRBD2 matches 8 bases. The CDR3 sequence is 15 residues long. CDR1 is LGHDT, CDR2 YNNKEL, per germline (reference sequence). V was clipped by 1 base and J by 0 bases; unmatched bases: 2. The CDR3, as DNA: TGTGCCAGCAGCCAAGCGGGGGGGAGCTCCTACGAGCAGTACTTC. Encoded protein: CASSQAGGSSYEQYF.

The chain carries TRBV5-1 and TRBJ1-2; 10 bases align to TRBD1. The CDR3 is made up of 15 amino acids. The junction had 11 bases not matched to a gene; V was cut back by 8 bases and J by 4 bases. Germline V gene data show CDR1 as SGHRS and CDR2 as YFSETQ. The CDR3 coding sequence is TGCGCCAGTAACCGTGGGACAGGGGAGACCTATGGCTACACCTTC. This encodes CASNRGTGETYGYTF.

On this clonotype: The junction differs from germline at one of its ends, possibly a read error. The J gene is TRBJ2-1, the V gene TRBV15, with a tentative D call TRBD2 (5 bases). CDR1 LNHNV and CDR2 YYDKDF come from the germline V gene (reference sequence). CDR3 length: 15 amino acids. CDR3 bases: TGTGTCACCAGCAGAGCACTAGGAAGCTACAATGAGCAGTTCTTC. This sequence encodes CVTSRALGSYNEQFF.

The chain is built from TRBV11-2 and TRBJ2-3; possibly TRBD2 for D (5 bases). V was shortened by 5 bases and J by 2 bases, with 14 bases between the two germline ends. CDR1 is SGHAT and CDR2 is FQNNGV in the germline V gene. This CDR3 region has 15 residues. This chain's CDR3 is CASSPLGGHTDTQYF. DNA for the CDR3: TGTGCCAGCAGCCCCTTGGGCGGGCACACAGATACGCAGTATTTT. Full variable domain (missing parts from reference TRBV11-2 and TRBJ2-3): EAGVAQSPRYKIIEKRQSVAFWCNPISGHATLYWYQQILGQGPKLLIQFQNNGVVDDSQLPKDRFSAERLKGVDSTLKIQPAKLEDSAVYLCASSPLGGHTDTQYFGPGTRLTVL.

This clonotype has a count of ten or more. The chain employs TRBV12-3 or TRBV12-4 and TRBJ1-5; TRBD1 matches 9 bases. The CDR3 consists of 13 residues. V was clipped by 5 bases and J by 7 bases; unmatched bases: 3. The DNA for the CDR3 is TGTGCCAGCAGTCGGACAGGGGTCCAGCCCCAGCATTTT. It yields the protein CASSRTGVQPQHF.